This T cell receptor beta chain was identified in a study of cytomegalovirus exposure and HLA in healthy donors. Study-level points and caveats: Prior analysis indicated that the majority of TCR beta V segments exhibited productivity approximately 87% or approximately 30% of the time. Later analysis suggested most CMV-associated TCR beta chains were HLA-restricted. Follow-up analysis seemed to connect common viral pathogens with several of the most significant clusters identified.

V was cut by 5 bases and J by 4 bases, with 15 bases left in between. The CDR3 loop spans 14 amino acids. CDR1 and CDR2 (germline): SGHAT, FQDESV (reference sequence). Concerning this clone: The antigen remains unidentified.

In the PCR, 60 Vbeta and 13 Jbeta primers were used. The table came from immunoSEQ multiplex PCR; TCRdb's copy has only in-frame clones and leaves some out. Here the sample spans 100,000 to 150,000 clones, approximately 85% being singletons. The sample comprised PBMCs. This clonotype originated in a boy aged 10-17 years in good health and CMV-seronegative. This sequence joins TRBV11-1 and TRBJ2-7; D may be TRBD1 (6 bases). The CDR3, as DNA: TGTGCCAGCAGCATCAACAGGGTGATGTACGAGCAGTACTTC. As protein: CASSINRVMYEQYF.